Listed here is a single TCR beta chain. No antigen is known for it. The data derive from a study of shared clonotypes between healthy human individuals. Study outcomes and limitations: Sample collection involved blood only; tissue repertoires are likely different. The low donor count limited represented genetic and exposure-history diversity. Lower generation probabilities were found for non-shared clonotypes than for those shared by all four donors.

CD8 cells classed as naive were CD45RO-negative and positively selected for CCR7, excluding terminally differentiated effector memory CD45RA+ cells. The CDR3 is made up of 16 amino acids. CDR1 and CDR2 from the germline V gene are KGHSH and LQKENI. V trimming: 2 bases; J trimming: 9 bases; junction bases outside the gene matches: 15. Sequenced by immunoSEQ multiplex PCR; TCRdb stores in-frame clones only, minus some. The table has roughly 770,000 clones, around 96% seen once. Sequences were obtained from naive CD8+ T cells sorted from blood. This clonotype was sampled from a young man in good health. This chain connects TRBV18 to TRBJ2-7; 8 bases agree with TRBD1. For the CDR3, the DNA is TGTGCCAGCTCACCAGAATTCGGGACAGGAGTCCTGAGGCAGTACTTC. It is translated as CASSPEFGTGVLRQYF.